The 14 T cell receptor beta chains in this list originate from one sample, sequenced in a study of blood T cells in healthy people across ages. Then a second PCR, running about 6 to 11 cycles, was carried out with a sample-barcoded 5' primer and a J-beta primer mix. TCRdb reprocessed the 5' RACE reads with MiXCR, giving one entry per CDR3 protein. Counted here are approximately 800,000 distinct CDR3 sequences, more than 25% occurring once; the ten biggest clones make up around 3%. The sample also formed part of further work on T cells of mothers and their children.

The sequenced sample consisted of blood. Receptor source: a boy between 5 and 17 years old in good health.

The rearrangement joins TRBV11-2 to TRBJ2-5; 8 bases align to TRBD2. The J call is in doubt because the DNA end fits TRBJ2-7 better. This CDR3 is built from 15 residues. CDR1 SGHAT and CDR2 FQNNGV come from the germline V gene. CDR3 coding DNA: TGTGCCAGCAGCTCCTTACGCGGGGGGCACTACGAGCAGTACTTC. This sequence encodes CASSSLRGGHYEQYF.

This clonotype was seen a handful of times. The CDR3 DNA follows: TGTGCCAGCAGTTTATTCAAACATAGCAATCAGCCCCAGCATTTT. Its translation: CASSLFKHSNQPQHF. The rearrangement uses TRBV28 and TRBJ1-5; D is uncertain. V shed 1 base and J shed 0 bases, with 7 bases lying between them. Germline V CDR1 and CDR2: MDHEN, SYDVKM. The CDR3 consists of 15 residues.

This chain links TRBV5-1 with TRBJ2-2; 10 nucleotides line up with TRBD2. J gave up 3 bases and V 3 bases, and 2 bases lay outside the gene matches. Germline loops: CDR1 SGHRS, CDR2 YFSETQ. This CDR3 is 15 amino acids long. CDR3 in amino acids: CASSSGLADTGELFF. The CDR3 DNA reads TGCGCCAGCAGCTCTGGACTAGCGGACACCGGGGAGCTGTTTTTT.

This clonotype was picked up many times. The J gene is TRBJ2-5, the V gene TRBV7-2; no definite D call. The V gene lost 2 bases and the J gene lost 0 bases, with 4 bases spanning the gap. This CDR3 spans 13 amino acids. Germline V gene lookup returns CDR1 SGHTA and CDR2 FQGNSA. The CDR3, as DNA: TGTGCCAGCAGCTTACCGAACCAAGAGACCCAGTACTTC. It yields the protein CASSLPNQETQYF.

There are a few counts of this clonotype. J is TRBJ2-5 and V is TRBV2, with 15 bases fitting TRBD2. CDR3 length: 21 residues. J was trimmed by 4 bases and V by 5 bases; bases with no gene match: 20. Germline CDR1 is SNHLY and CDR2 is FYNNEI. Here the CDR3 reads CASSPVDGLAGGAAPIETQYF. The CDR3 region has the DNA TGTGCCAGCAGTCCCGTCGATGGACTAGCGGGGGGGGCAGCACCTATAGAGACCCAGTACTTC.

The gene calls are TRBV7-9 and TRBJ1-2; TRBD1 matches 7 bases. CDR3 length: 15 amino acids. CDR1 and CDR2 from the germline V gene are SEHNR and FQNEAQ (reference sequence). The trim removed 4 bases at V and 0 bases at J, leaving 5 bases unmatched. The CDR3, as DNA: TGTGCCAGCAGCTCGGACAGGCGAGCTAACTATGGCTACACCTTC. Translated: CASSSDRRANYGYTF.

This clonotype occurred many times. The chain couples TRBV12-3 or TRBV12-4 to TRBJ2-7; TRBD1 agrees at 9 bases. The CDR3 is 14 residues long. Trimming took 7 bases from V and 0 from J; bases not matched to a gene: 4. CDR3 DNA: TGTGCCAGCACCCGGGACAGGGACTCCTACGAGCAGTACTTC. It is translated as CASTRDRDSYEQYF.

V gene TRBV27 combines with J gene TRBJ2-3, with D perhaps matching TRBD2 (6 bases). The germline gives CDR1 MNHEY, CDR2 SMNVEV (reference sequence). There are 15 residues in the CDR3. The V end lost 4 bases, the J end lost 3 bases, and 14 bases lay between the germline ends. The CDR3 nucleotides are TGTGCCAGCAGTTCGACTAGGCTCGGGACAGATACGCAGTATTTT. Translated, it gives CASSSTRLGTDTQYF.

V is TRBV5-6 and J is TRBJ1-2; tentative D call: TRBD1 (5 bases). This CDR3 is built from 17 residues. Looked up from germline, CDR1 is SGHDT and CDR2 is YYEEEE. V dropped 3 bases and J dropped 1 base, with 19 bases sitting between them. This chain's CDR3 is CASSSKLRQTFNYGYTF. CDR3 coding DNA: TGTGCCAGCAGCTCTAAGCTTAGACAGACATTTAACTATGGCTACACCTTC.

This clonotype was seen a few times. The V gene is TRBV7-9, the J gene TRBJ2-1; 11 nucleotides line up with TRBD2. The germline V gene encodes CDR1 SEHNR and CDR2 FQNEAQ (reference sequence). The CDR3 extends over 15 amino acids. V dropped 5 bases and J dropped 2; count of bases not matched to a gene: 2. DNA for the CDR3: TGTGCCAGCAGCCGTAGCGGGAGGGCCTACAATGAGCAGTTCTTC. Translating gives CASSRSGRAYNEQFF. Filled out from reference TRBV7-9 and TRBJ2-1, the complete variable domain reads DTGVSQNPRHKITKRGQNVTFRCDPISEHNRLYWYRQTLGQGPEFLTYFQNEAQLEKSRLLSDRFSAERPKGSFSTLEIQRTEQGDSAMYLCASSRSGRAYNEQFFGPGTRLTVL.

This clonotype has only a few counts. CDR3 sequence reads: CASSEGLGYEQYF. CDR3 nucleotide sequence: TGTGCCAGCAGCGAGGGATTGGGCTACGAGCAGTACTTC. The chain employs TRBV2 and TRBJ2-5, with D possibly TRBD2 on 5 matching bases. With the DNA end fitting TRBJ2-7 better, the J assignment may be wrong. Germline V gives CDR1 SNHLY, CDR2 FYNNEI. The CDR3 is made up of 13 amino acids.

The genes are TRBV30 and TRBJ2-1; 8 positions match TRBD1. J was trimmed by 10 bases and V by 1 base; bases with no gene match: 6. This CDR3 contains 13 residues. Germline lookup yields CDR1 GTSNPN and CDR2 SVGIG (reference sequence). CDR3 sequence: CAWSGGQAGEQFF. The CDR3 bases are TGTGCCTGGAGTGGGGGACAGGCTGGGGAGCAGTTCTTC.

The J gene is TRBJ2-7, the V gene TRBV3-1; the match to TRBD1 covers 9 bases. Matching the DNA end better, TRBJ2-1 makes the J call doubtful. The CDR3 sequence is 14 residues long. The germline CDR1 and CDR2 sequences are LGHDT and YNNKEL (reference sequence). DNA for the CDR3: TGTGCCAGCAGCCAGCTGGACAGGGGCGGTGAGCAGTTCTTC. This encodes CASSQLDRGGEQFF.

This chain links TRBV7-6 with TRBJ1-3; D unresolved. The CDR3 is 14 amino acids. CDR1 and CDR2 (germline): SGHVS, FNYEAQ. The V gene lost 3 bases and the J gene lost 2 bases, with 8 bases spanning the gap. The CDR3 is CASSFGRPGNTIYF. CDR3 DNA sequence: TGTGCCAGCAGCTTTGGCCGGCCTGGAAACACCATATATTTT.